Given below is one TCR beta chain in context. Its specificity is not known. The V segment lost 0 bases and the J segment 0 bases; nucleotides outside the gene matches: 9. CDR1 and CDR2 from the germline V gene are SEHNR and FQNEAQ (reference sequence). The length of the CDR3 is 20 residues. This sample was included in a study of tumor-infiltrating lymphocytes in primary liver carcinoma. Study at large: Patients, male and female, were 30 to 69 years old. Findings and caveats of the study: CD8+ and CD4+ repertoires went uncompared, the samples being bulk unsorted.

Out of unsorted whole blood came the blood RNA, and germline DNA was extracted as well. Before the operation took place, around 4 milliliters of peripheral blood were collected. With a constant-region primer, TCR beta cDNA was made from approximately 450 ng of total RNA. Three nested multiplex PCR rounds, a slightly modified ARM-PCR method, built the TCR beta libraries. The first two PCR rounds, around 10 cycles each, used TRBV1-TRBV30 forward primers and a C-beta reverse primer. MiXCR was run by TCRdb on the multiplex PCR reads, yielding one entry per CDR3 protein. The sample holds 320,000 or so distinct CDR3 sequences, roughly two thirds seen once.

Material for sequencing was peripheral blood. V is TRBV7-9 and J is TRBJ2-1, with 12 bases identical to TRBD2. This TCR was recovered from a man aged 35-49 years with primary liver carcinoma and hepatitis B virus infection. This CDR3 is CASSLAPWTSGASSYNEQFF. CDR3 DNA sequence: TGTGCCAGCAGCTTAGCGCCCTGGACTAGCGGGGCCAGCTCCTACAATGAGCAGTTCTTC.